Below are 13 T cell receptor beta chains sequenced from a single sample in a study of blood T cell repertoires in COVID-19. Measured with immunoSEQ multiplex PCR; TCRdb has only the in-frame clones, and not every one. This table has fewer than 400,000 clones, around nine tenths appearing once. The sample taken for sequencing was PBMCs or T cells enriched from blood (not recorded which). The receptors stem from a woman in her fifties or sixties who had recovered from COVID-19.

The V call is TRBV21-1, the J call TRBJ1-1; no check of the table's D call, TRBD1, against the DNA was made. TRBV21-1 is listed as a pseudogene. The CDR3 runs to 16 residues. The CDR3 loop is CASPKDPRDRKSEAFF. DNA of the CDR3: TGTGCCAGCCCCAAAGACCCCCGGGACAGAAAGTCTGAAGCTTTCTTT.

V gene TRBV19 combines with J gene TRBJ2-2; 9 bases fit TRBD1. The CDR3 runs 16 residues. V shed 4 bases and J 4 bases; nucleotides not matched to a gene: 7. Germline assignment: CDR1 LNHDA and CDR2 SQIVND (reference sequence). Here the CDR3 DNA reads TGTGCCAGTAGTAAATCACAGGGGGCGGGCACCGGGGAGCTGTTTTTT. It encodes CASSKSQGAGTGELFF.

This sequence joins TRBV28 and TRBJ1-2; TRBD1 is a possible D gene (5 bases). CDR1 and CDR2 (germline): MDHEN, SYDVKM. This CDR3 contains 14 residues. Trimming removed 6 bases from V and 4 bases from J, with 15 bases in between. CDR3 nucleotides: TGTGCCAGCAGACTGCCCGACAGCCTCTATGGCTACACCTTC. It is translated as CASRLPDSLYGYTF.

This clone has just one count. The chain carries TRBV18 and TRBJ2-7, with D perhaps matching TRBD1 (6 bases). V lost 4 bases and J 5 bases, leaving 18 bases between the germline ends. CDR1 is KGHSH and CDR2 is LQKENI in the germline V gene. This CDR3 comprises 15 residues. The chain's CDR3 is CASSQPTGSVHEQYF. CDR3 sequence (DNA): TGTGCCAGCTCACAGCCGACAGGCTCCGTCCACGAGCAGTACTTC.

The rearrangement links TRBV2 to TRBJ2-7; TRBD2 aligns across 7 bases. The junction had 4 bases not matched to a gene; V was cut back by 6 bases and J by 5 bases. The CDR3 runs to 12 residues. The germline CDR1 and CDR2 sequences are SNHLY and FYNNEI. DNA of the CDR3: TGTGCCAGCAGGGGGAGGGACGACGAGCAGTACTTC. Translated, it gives CASRGRDDEQYF. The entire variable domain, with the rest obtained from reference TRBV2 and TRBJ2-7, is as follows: EPEVTQTPSHQVTQMGQEVILRCVPISNHLYFYWYRQILGQKVEFLVSFYNNEISEKSEIFDDQFSVERPDGSNFTLKIRSTKLEDSAMYFCASRGRDDEQYFGPGTRLTVT.

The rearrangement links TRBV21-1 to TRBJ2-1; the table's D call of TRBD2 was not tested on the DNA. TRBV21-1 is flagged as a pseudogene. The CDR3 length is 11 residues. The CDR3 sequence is CASLRSNEQFF. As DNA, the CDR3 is TGTGCCAGCTTACGGAGCAATGAGCAGTTCTTC.

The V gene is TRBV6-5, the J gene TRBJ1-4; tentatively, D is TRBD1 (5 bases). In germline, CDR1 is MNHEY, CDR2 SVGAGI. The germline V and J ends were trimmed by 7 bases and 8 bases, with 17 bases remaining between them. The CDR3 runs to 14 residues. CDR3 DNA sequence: TGTGCCAGCACTAGACGGGGGTTTGGAGAAAAACTGTTTTTT. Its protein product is CASTRRGFGEKLFF.

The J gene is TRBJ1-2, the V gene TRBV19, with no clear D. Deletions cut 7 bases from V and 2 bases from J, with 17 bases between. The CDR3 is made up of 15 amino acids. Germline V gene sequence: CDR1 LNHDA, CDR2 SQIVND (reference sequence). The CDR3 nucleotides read TGTGCCAGTACGCCTACAACGTCGGGGAACTATGGCTACACCTTC. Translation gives CASTPTTSGNYGYTF.

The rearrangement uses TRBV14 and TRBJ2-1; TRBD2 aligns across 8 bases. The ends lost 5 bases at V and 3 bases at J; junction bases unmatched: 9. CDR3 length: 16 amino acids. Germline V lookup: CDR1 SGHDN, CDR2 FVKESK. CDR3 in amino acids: CASSLRNLAGYNEQFF. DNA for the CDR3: TGTGCCAGCAGCTTACGAAACCTAGCGGGCTACAATGAGCAGTTCTTC.

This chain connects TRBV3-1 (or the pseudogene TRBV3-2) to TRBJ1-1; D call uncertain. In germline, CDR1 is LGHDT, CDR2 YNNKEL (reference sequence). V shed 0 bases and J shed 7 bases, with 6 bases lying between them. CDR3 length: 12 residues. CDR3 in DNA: TGTGCCAGCAGCCAAGATGAGGTTGAAGCTTTCTTT. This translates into CASSQDEVEAFF.

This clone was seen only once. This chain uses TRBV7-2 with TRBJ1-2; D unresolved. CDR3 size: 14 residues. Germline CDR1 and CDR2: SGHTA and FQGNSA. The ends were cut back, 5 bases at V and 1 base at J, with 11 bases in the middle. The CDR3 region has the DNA TGTGCCAGCAGCCTAGAATTTTATAACTATGGCTACACCTTC. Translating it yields CASSLEFYNYGYTF.

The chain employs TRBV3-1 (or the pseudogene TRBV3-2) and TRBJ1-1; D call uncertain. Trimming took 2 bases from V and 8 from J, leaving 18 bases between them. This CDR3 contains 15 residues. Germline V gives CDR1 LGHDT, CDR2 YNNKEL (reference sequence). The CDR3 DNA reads TGTGCCAGCAGCCAATTCGGAGGGAAGAATAGGGAAGCTTTCTTT. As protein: CASSQFGGKNREAFF.

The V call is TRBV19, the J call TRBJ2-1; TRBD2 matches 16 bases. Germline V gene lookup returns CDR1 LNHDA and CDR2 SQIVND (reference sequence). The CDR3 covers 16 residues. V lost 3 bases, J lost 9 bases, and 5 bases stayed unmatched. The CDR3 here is CASSMGLAGGLFEQFF. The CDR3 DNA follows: TGTGCCAGTAGTATGGGACTAGCGGGGGGGCTTTTTGAGCAGTTCTTC.